This is a list of T cell receptor beta chains from one sample in a study of neurological immune-mediated disorders. TCRdb independently ran MiXCR on the 5' RACE reads; one entry per CDR3 protein. The data contain approximately 30,000 distinct CDR3 sequences, 20% to 25% of them singletons. Sequencing was carried out using PBMCs. The receptors shown here come from a woman aged 55-70 years in good health. The CDR3 runs from the conserved cysteine through the conserved F or W. D genes are given only for firm matches. Clone size, where shown, is once, few, many, or a class for clones that have expanded.

d_gene,v_gene,j_gene,abundance,CDR3nt,CDR3aa
.,TRBV24-1,TRBJ2-1,once,TGTGCCACCAGTGTCGGGGGGCGGAATGAGCAGTTCTTC,CATSVGGRNEQFF
.,TRBV20-1,TRBJ1-1,medium-sized,TGCAGTGCTAGCCAGCAGTTCTACACTGAAGCTTTCTTT,CSASQQFYTEAFF
TRBD2,TRBV7-2,TRBJ2-1,.,TGTGCCGTTCCCCGTCAAAGTAGCGGGGTTGAGCAGTTCTTC,CAVPRQSSGVEQFF
.,TRBV7-2,TRBJ2-1,many,TGTGCCAGCAGCTCATGGGCGGGGTTGAACAATGAGCAGTTCTTC,CASSSWAGLNNEQFF
.,TRBV19,TRBJ1-1,few,TGTGCCAGTAGTAAGCAACAAAGGACGACTGAAGCTTTCTTT,CASSKQQRTTEAFF
.,TRBV27,TRBJ1-1,few,TGTGCCAGCAGTTGGGGAGGGGTTGATACTGAAGCTTTCTTT,CASSWGGVDTEAFF
.,TRBV4-1,TRBJ1-3,many,TGCGCCAGCAGCCAAGATACCGGAAACACCATATATTTT,CASSQDTGNTIYF
TRBD1,TRBV6-5,TRBJ2-3,many,TGTGCCAGCAGTTTATTCGGACAGGGGGTAGATACGCAGTATTTT,CASSLFGQGVDTQYF
TRBD2,TRBV20-1,TRBJ2-3,few,TGCAGAGGGACTAGCGGGGGGGCAGATACGCAGTATTTT,CRGTSGGADTQYF
.,TRBV11-2,TRBJ1-5,few,TGTGCCAGCAGCTTAGATGGCGGTCAGCCCCAGCATTTT,CASSLDGGQPQHF
TRBD2,TRBV7-9,TRBJ2-3,few,TGTGCCAGCAGTCATGGGGGACTAGCGGTCACAGATACGCAGTATTTT,CASSHGGLAVTDTQYF
.,TRBV29-1,TRBJ1-1,.,TGCAGCGTTGAGGACGATATGAACACTGAAGCTTTCTTT,CSVEDDMNTEAFF
.,TRBV6-1,TRBJ1-2,few,TGTGCCAGCAGTGAATTAGGGGTCCAGCCTGGCTACACCTTC,CASSELGVQPGYTF
TRBD1,TRBV20-1,TRBJ2-3,many,TGCAGTGCTAGAATTGGACAGGGGACTCGAGATACGCAGTATTTT,CSARIGQGTRDTQYF
.,TRBV10-3,TRBJ2-2,medium-sized,TGTGCCATCAGTGAAGGTCTCGGGACCGGGGAGCTGTTTTTT,CAISEGLGTGELFF
.,TRBV20-1,TRBJ1-1,many,TGCAGTGCTAGCGGGGAAATGAACACTGAAGCTTTCTTT,CSASGEMNTEAFF
.,TRBV11-1,TRBJ2-3,many,TGTGCCAGCAGCCCACCGTGGCAGGGGCGCGATACGCAGTATTTT,CASSPPWQGRDTQYF
.,TRBV7-2,TRBJ2-2,many,TGTGCCAGCAGCTTACTTTTCTCAAGGGACACCGGGGAGCTGTTTTTT,CASSLLFSRDTGELFF
TRBD1,TRBV12-3/TRBV12-4,TRBJ2-1,many,TGTGCCAGCAGCTGGGGACAGGCATACAATGAGCAGTTCTTC,CASSWGQAYNEQFF
.,TRBV6-2/TRBV6-3,TRBJ1-1,many,TGTGCCAGCAGTTACACCGGGCCCCTGAACACTGAAGCTTTCTTT,CASSYTGPLNTEAFF
.,TRBV7-3,TRBJ2-5,.,TGTGCCAGCAGCTTAACGATCGGGGTTGGGGAGACCCAGTACTTC,CASSLTIGVGETQYF
.,TRBV5-1,TRBJ2-5,.,TGCGCCAGCTTGGAATGGGGGGCTCGAGAGACCCAGTACTTC,CASLEWGARETQYF
.,TRBV27,TRBJ1-4,many,TGTGCCAGCACCCCGGGACGGAAGTATGAAAAACTGTTTTTT,CASTPGRKYEKLFF
TRBD1,TRBV5-1,TRBJ2-7,many,TGCGCCAGCAGAATCGGGACAGGGGAGTCGTACGAGCAGTACTTC,CASRIGTGESYEQYF
.,TRBV24-1,TRBJ2-7,.,TGTGCCACCAGTTTCATTAACTCCTACGAGCAGTACTTC,CATSFINSYEQYF
.,TRBV25-1,TRBJ2-7,many,TGTGCCAGCGCAAAATACCGGGACCGGTCCTACGAGCAGTACTTC,CASAKYRDRSYEQYF
.,TRBV28,TRBJ1-2,.,TGTGACAGCAGTTTAGAAGCCCAGGGTGGCTATGGCTACACTTTC,CDSSLEAQGGYGYTF
.,TRBV5-1,TRBJ2-2,medium-sized,TGCGCCAGCAGCTTCTTTAACACCGGGGAGCTGTTTTTT,CASSFFNTGELFF
.,TRBV20-1,TRBJ2-1,many,TGCAGTGTCCGTAGCGGTAGCTCCTACAATGAGCAGTTCTTC,CSVRSGSSYNEQFF
.,TRBV18,TRBJ1-1,many,TGTGCCAGCTCACCACCAGGCGGCTGGGGCACTGAAGCTTTCTTT,CASSPPGGWGTEAFF
TRBD2,TRBV19,TRBJ2-1,few,TGTGCCAGTAGTGGACTAGCGGGGTTCTCTAATGAGCAGTTCTTC,CASSGLAGFSNEQFF
TRBD2,TRBV20-1,TRBJ2-7,many,TGCAGTGCTAGACCGGGACTAGAGGCGGGCGAGCAGTACTTC,CSARPGLEAGEQYF
.,TRBV29-1,TRBJ2-5,many,TGCACTTCCCGGGGCCTGGCCCAAGAGACCCAGTACTTC,CTSRGLAQETQYF
.,TRBV29-1,TRBJ2-1,many,TGCAGCGTTAACGGTGGGGGACATGAGCAGTTCTTC,CSVNGGGHEQFF
.,TRBV7-2,TRBJ2-7,many,TGTGCCAGCAGCCAAACTAGCGAGCAGTACTTC,CASSQTSEQYF
TRBD1,TRBV6-5,TRBJ1-6,many,TGTGCCAGCAGTACGACAGGGTCCCATAATTCACCCCTCCACTTT,CASSTTGSHNSPLHF
.,TRBV7-2,TRBJ1-4,many,TGTGCCAGCAGCTCTGGACGCTTTGGGAATGAAAAACTGTTTTTT,CASSSGRFGNEKLFF
.,TRBV7-8,TRBJ2-1,many,TGTGCCAGCAGCTCCCGGGACCACAATGAGCAGTTCTTC,CASSSRDHNEQFF
TRBD1,TRBV2,TRBJ2-3,many,TGTGCCAGCAGTGATATCCATCCAGGGGGAGATACGCAGTATTTT,CASSDIHPGGDTQYF
.,TRBV15,TRBJ2-1,.,TGTGCCACCAGCATCTACAATGAGCAGTTCTTC,CATSIYNEQFF
.,TRBV10-3,TRBJ2-7,many,TGTGCCATCAGTGAGGCCAGGGACGAGCAGTACTTC,CAISEARDEQYF
.,TRBV10-3,TRBJ2-1,many,TGTGCCATCAGTGAGAGACAGCCCTCCTACAATGAGCAGTTCTTC,CAISERQPSYNEQFF
TRBD1,TRBV5-1,TRBJ2-1,.,TGCGCCAGCAGCACCGGGACAGGGAAGAACAATGAGCAGTTCTTC,CASSTGTGKNNEQFF
.,TRBV7-8,TRBJ1-2,many,TGTGCCAGCAGCTTAGTCCAGACCGATCCAGGTGGCTACACCTTC,CASSLVQTDPGGYTF
.,TRBV5-6,TRBJ1-2,many,TGTGCCAGCAGCACGACAGCGGGAACCTATGGCTACACCTTC,CASSTTAGTYGYTF
TRBD1,TRBV15,TRBJ1-1,many,TGTGCCACCAGCAGCCCCGGACAGGGGAGGACTGAAGCTTTCTTT,CATSSPGQGRTEAFF
.,TRBV5-1,TRBJ1-1,many,TGCGCCAGCAGCTTAGAGGGGCGCGGCACTGAAGCTTTCTTT,CASSLEGRGTEAFF
.,TRBV28,TRBJ1-3,many,TGTGCCAGCAGTTTGGAGCGATCCTCTGGAAACACCATATATTTT,CASSLERSSGNTIYF
.,TRBV28,TRBJ2-1,many,TGTGCCAGCAGCAGGCGGCACCTTGATGAGCAGTTCTTC,CASSRRHLDEQFF
TRBD1,TRBV6-2/TRBV6-3,TRBJ2-1,many,TGTGCCAGCAGTCTAAATACCTACAGGGGGCAGGGTTTCTTC,CASSLNTYRGQGFF